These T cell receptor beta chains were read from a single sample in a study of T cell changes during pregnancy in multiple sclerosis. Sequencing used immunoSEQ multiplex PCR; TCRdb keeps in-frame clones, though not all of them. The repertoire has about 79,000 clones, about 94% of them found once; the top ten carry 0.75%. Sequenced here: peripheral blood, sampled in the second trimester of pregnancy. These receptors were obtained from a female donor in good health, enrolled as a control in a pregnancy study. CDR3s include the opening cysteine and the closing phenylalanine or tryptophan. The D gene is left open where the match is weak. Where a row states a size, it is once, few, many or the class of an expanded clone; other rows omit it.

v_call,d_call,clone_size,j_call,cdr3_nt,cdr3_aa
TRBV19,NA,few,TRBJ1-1,TGTGCCAGTAGTGGCGGGAACACTGAAGCTTTCTTT,CASSGGNTEAFF
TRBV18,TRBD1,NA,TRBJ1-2,TGTGCCAGCTCGACAGGGCAGAATGGCTACACCTTC,CASSTGQNGYTF
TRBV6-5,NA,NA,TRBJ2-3,TGTGCCAGCAGTTACGACAGAGCTAGCACAGATACGCAGTATTTT,CASSYDRASTDTQYF
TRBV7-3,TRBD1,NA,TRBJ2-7,TGTGCCAGCAGCTCCACAGGGGGCCACGAGCAGTACTTC,CASSSTGGHEQYF
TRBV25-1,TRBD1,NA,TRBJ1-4,TGTGCCAGCAGCGACAGGGGAACTGAGAAACTGTTTTTT,CASSDRGTEKLFF
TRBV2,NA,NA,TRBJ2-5,TGTGCCAGCAGTGAATACGGCAGGGGACAAGAGACCCAGTACTTC,CASSEYGRGQETQYF
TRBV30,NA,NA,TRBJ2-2,TGTGCCTGGAGTATCAGGGGAATGAACACCGGGGAGCTGTTTTTT,CAWSIRGMNTGELFF
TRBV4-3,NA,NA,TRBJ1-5,TGCGCCAGCAGCCAAGTGGTCTTCCCGACACAGCCCCAGCATTTT,CASSQVVFPTQPQHF
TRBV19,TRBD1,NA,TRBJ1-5,TGTGCCAGTAGTCTACAGGGGGCTGGGAATCAGCCCCAGCATTTT,CASSLQGAGNQPQHF
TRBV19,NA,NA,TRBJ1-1,TGTGCCAGTACCGAGCGGCAGGGGCTCTCCACTGAAGCTTTCTTT,CASTERQGLSTEAFF